This T cell receptor (beta chain) stems from a study of T cells in Graves' hyperthyroidism and ophthalmopathy. Regarding the study as a whole: Appearing also in blood were most of the thyroid clonotypes expanded above 0.001.

Of note for this clonotype: Its antigen is unknown.

Lactation, pregnancy, other autoimmune disease or uncontrolled infection led to exclusion of patients. The diagnostic basis comprised clinical symptoms, serum thyroxine and TRAb, thyroid ultrasound and orbital computed tomography. PBMCs stemmed from over 7.5 ml fresh peripheral blood. This CDR3 has 16 amino acids. Trimming shortened V by 2 bases and J by 4 bases, and 15 bases separated the two germline ends. Germline CDR1 MGHRA, CDR2 YSYEKL. TCR beta CDR3 region amplification was performed from RNA transcripts. Using the HTBI primer set, a first-round RT-PCR was run on the TCR CDR3. TCRdb reprocessed the multiplex PCR reads via MiXCR and lists one record per CDR3 protein. The sample has hundreds of thousands of distinct CDR3 sequences; under 15% are singletons.

Sequencing was done on a sample of blood. The TCR was taken from a woman in her 40s with Graves' ophthalmopathy. This rearrangement joins TRBV4-1 to TRBJ1-5, with a weak D call TRBD1 (6 bases). CDR3 protein: CASSQLGQLANQPQHF. In DNA form, the CDR3 reads TGCGCCAGCAGCCAATTAGGACAGCTAGCGAATCAGCCCCAGCATTTT.